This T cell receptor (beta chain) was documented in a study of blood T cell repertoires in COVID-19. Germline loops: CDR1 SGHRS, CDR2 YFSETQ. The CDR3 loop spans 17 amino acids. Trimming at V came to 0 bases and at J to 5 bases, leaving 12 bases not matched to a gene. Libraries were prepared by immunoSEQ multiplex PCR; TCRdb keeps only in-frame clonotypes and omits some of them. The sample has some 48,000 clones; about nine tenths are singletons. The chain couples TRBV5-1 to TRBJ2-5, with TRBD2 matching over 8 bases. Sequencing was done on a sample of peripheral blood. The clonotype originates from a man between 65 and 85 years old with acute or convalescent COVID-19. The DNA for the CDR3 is TGCGCCAGCAGCTTGGGACTAGCGCGGGGGCAGGGGGAGACCCAGTACTTC. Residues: CASSLGLARGQGETQYF.